This T cell receptor beta chain was sequenced in a study of T cell repertoires in cytomegalovirus infection (dated by TCRdb to about 2019). Describing the broader study: The peptide stimulations were aimed at well-studied HLA-B-restricted epitopes as well as recently identified HLA-C-restricted CMV epitopes, whose presentation resists viral immunomodulation. Donor HLA type was relevant to the analysis, because carriage of CMV infection together with the matching HLA type was indicated by public TCR beta signatures.

The instrument given in TCRdb is Illumina HiSeq 1500. TCRdb's own reprocessing of the public reads used fastp at Q25 and MiXCR and kept productive beta chains. CDR3 protein duplicates are merged, each entry listing the most common genes and DNA. The table for this sample lists fewer than 900,000 distinct CDR3 sequences; 25% to 35% of them were counted only once. Around 12% of the sample goes to the ten largest clones. In this sample, this clonotype turned up a few times. The specificity of this receptor is unknown. No much larger clone exists at a distance of one base, and base qualities are not known. This specimen's treatment or condition label, interpreted: in vitro stimulation with specific CMV peptide epitopes to enrich CMV-specific T cells. What the authors observed across the whole study: Cumulative frequency of public TCR beta family members discriminated carriers of CMV infection plus the relevant HLA type in this cohort and an independent approximately 370-donor cohort. The ex vivo response was dominated by HLA-C-restricted CMV-specific TCR beta clonotypes, and the single most frequent clonotype in two of eight donors was supplied by these HLA-C-restricted clonotypes.

The sample was cultured CD8+ T cells from PBMCs, taken from culture after CMV antigen stimulation. The TCR comes from a human donor in good health (CMV status not recorded). Some clones in this sample may be carry-over from other donors' samples.

The CDR3 region has the sequence CASRSFTLKDRGNNQPQHF. Here is the DNA: TGTGCCAGCCGTTCTTTTACTCTGAAAGACAGGGGAAACAATCAGCCCCAGCATTTT. This chain is built from TRBV14 and TRBJ1-5, and TRBD1 matches 8 of the central bases. Trimmed from V: 8 bases; trimmed from J: 3 bases; junction bases lacking a gene match: 21. According to the germline V gene, CDR1 reads SGHDN and CDR2 reads FVKESK. The CDR3 holds 19 amino acids from the cysteine to the phenylalanine. Only the CDR3 portion is preserved as DNA: 57 bases, with reading frame beginning at the first base. The CDR3 plus the reference TRBV14 and TRBJ1-5 genes for the other parts give the full variable domain: EAGVTQFPSHSVIEKGQTVTLRCDPISGHDNLYWYRRVMGKEIKFLLHFVKESKQDESGMPNNRFLAERTGGTYSTLKVQPAELEDSGVYFCASRSFTLKDRGNNQPQHFGDGTRLSIL.